This T cell receptor (beta chain) was observed in a study of control samples from healthy donors and cancer patients. The germline gives CDR1 SGHNT, CDR2 YYREEE (reference sequence). The CDR3 spans 14 residues. V was trimmed by 4 bases and J by 4 bases, leaving 14 bases between them. Libraries were prepared by immunoSEQ multiplex PCR; TCRdb keeps only in-frame clonotypes and omits some of them. The table lists approximately 120,000 clones, around 87% of them singletons. The chain recombines TRBV5-4 with TRBJ1-2, with TRBD1 as a possible D gene (6 bases). The sequence came from a man aged 60-69 years in good health. The sample comprised blood. The chain's CDR3 is CASSTKTGLYGYTF. The DNA for the CDR3 is TGTGCCAGCAGCACTAAAACAGGGCTCTATGGCTACACCTTC.